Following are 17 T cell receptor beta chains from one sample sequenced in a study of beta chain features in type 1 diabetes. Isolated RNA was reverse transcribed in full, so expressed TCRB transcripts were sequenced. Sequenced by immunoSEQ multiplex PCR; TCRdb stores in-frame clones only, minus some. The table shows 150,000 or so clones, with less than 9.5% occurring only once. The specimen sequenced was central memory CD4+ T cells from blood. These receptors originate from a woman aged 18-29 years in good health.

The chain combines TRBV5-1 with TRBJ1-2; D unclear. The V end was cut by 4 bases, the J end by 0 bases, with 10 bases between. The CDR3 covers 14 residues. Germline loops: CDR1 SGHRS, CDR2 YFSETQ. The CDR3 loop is CASSTEGSNYGYTF. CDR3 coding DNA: TGCGCCAGCAGCACGGAGGGTTCTAACTATGGCTACACCTTC.

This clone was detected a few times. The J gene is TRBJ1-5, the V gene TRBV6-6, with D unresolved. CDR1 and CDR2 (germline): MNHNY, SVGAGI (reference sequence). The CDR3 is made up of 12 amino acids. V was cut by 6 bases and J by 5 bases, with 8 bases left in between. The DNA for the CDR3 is TGTGCCAGCAGCCGGAGTGATCAGCCCCAGCATTTT. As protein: CASSRSDQPQHF.

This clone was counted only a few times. The CDR3: CASSSQTGFETQYF. In DNA form, the CDR3 reads TGTGCCAGCAGCTCACAGACAGGATTTGAGACCCAGTACTTC. The chain links TRBV7-6 to TRBJ2-5, with a weak D call TRBD1 (6 bases). The CDR3 contains 14 residues. CDR1 is SGHVS and CDR2 is FNYEAQ in the germline V gene. V lost 4 bases to trimming and J lost 5 bases, with 14 bases between them.

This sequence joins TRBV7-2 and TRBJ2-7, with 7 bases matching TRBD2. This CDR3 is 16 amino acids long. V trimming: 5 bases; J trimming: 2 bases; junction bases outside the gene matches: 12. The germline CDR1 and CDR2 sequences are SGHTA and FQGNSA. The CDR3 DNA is TGTGCCAGCAGCCAAGAAAGCGGGGCCTACCCCTACGAGCAGTACTTC. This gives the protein CASSQESGAYPYEQYF.

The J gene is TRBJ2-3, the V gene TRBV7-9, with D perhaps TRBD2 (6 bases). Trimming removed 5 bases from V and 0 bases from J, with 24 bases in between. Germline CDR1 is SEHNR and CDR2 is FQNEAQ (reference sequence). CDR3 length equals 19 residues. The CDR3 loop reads CASSREAGRWRESTDTQYF. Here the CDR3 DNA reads TGTGCCAGCAGCCGTGAAGCAGGGAGGTGGAGGGAGAGCACAGATACGCAGTATTTT.

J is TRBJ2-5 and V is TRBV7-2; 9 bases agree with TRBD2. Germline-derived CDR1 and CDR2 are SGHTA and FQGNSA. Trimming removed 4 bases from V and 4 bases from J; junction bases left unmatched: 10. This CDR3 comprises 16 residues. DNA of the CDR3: TGTGCCAGCAGCTACGGGGCTAGCGGGGACCTAGAGACCCAGTACTTC. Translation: CASSYGASGDLETQYF.

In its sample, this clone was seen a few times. The CDR3 coding sequence is TGTGCCAGCAGCATTCGGACAGGGGGCTCTGGAAACACCATATATTTT. Its protein is CASSIRTGGSGNTIYF. The chain links TRBV11-2 to TRBJ1-3; 10 nucleotides match TRBD1. CDR3 size: 16 residues. The J segment lost 0 bases and the V segment lost 5 bases, leaving 4 bases of the junction unmatched. The germline V gene has CDR1 SGHAT and CDR2 FQNNGV.

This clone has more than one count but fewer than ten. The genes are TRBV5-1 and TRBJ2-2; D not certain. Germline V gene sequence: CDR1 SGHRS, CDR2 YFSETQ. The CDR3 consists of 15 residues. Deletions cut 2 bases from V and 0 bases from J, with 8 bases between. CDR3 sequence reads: CASSLQTSNTGELFF. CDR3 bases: TGCGCCAGCAGCTTACAGACCTCGAACACCGGGGAGCTGTTTTTT.

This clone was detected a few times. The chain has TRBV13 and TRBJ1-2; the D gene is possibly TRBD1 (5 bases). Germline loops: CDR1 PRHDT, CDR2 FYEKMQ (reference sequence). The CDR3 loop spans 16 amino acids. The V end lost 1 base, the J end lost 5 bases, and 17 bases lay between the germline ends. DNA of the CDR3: TGTGCCAGCAGCTTAGCGTCGATTAGGGGATTGTATGGCTACACCTTC. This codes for CASSLASIRGLYGYTF.

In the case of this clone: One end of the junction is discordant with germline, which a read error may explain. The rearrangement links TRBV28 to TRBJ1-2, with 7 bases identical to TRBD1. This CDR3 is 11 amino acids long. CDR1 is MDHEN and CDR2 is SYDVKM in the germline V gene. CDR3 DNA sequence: TGTGCCAGCAGTTCTTACAGGGACAGTAGCTTC. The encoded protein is CASSSYRDSSF.

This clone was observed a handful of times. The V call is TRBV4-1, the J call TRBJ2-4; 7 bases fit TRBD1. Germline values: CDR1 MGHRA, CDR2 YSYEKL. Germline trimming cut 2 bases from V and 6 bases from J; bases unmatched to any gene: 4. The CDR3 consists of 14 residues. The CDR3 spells CASSQPQGRNIQYF. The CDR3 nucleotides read TGCGCCAGCAGCCAACCACAGGGGAGAAACATTCAGTACTTC.

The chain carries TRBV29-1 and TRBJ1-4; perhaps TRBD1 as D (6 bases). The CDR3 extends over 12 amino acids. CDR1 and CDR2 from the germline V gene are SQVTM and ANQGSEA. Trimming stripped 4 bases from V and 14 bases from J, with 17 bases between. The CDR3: CSVGGGERGLFF. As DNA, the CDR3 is TGCAGCGTTGGAGGGGGGGAACGAGGGCTGTTTTTT.

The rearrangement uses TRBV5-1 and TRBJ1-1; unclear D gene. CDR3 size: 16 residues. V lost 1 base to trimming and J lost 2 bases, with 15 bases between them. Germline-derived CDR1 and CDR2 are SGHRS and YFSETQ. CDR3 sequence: CASSLIGRDRNTEAFF. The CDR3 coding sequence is TGCGCCAGCAGCTTGATTGGCCGGGATCGTAACACTGAAGCTTTCTTT.

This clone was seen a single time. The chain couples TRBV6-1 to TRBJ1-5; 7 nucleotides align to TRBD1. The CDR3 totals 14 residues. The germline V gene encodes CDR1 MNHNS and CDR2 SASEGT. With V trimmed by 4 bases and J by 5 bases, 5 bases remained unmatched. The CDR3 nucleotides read TGTGCCAGCAGTGTGGAGGGGGCGTATCAGCCCCAGCATTTT. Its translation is CASSVEGAYQPQHF.

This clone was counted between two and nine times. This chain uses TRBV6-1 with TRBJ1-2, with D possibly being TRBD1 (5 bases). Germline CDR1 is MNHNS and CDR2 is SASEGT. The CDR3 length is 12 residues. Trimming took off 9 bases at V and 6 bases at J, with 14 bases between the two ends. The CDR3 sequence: CASTDNFDGYTF. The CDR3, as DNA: TGTGCCAGTACGGACAACTTCGATGGCTACACCTTC.

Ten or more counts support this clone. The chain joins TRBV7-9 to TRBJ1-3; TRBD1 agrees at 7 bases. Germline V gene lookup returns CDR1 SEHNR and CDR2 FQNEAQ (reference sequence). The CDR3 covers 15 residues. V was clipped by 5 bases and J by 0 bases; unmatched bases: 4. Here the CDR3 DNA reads TGTGCCAGCAGCATTAACAGGGGCTCTGGAAACACCATATATTTT. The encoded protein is CASSINRGSGNTIYF.

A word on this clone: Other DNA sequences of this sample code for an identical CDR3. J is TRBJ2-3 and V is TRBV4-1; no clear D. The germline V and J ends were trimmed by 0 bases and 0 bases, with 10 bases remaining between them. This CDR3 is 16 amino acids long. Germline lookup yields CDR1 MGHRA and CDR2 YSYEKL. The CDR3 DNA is TGCGCCAGCAGCCAAGATCTAGGTCACAGCACAGATACGCAGTATTTT. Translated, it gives CASSQDLGHSTDTQYF.